This record looks at one T cell receptor beta chain sequence and its context. This receptor's antigen is unknown. Base qualities were left out, and no much larger clone turns up one base away. This entry belongs to a study of blood T cell repertoires in COVID-19 (dated by TCRdb to the early 2020s). Notes on the research overall: Collaborator samples came from the United States, Italy and Spain and covered acute and convalescent phases of COVID-19. Deeply sampled blood TCRbeta repertoires from subjects exposed to, actively infected with, or recovered from COVID-19 were included in the dataset. The material from the prospective study consisted of cDNA or gDNA derived from T cells, B-cell-depleted T cells, or PBMCs. Where available, HLA class I and class II types were taken from metadata supplied by the sample provider and were not determined by assay-based typing. The repertoires were released in a freely available public database intended as a resource for research on the immune response to SARS-CoV-2. A de-identified subject ID, COVID-19 status, age in years and sex were almost always included in the sample metadata. The samples were drawn from the first 160 participants of the ongoing ImmuneRACE study and from 1,254 subjects provided by 6 global collaborators.

Inclusive of the bounding cysteine and phenylalanine, the CDR3 is 13 residues long. The only DNA kept is the CDR3, 39 bases in frame from the first base. From the germline V gene (reference sequence), CDR1 is LNHDA and CDR2 is SQIVND. The junction shows trimming of 11 bases on V and 4 bases on J, plus 14 bases between the germline ends. The investigation overall reported the following: Clinical and demographic metadata were provided uncurated, with the amount varying by source and participant.

TCRbeta CDR3 regions were amplified from genomic DNA by means of the immunoSEQ Assay, a bias-controlled multiplex PCR. As for how the authors treated the data: The number of nucleated cells in each sample was estimated from the amplification of reference gene primers within the assay. To quantify the absolute abundance of each unique TCRbeta CDR3 rearrangement, sequence reads were collapsed and filtered. For each sample, productive Simpson clonality was calculated as the square root of Simpson's diversity index across productive rearrangements. As stored in TCRdb, this immuneACCESS dataset retains in-frame rearrangements with V and J assigned. A fraction of the clones does not appear; measured against another copy, unresolved V genes explain less than half of the discrepancy, and the remainder lacks a known reason. The DNA was the basis for D and trimming; V, J and clone size are from that table. Across this sample there are roughly 400,000 clones, with around 87% seen only once. The ten largest clones represent roughly 9.4% of the sample.

Enrolling through a virtual design, the prospective study's participants ranged in age from roughly 18 to 89 years and lived across 20 to 30 United States geographic areas. In the prospective study, participants were assigned to cohorts based on the clinical history participants reported in a screening survey and a study questionnaire. For ImmuneRACE Cohort 3, a participant was defined as recovered based on two consecutive negative NP/OP PCR tests, clearance by a healthcare professional, or resolution of symptoms. Mobile phlebotomists in the prospective study collected whole blood, serum and a nasopharyngeal or oropharyngeal swab from every participant. Additional blood draws and questionnaires over an approximately two-month period could optionally be provided by prospective study participants. Before DNA extraction, prospective study blood samples were shipped either frozen or at room temperature.

This receptor was taken from a woman between 50 and 59 years old who had recovered from COVID-19. The sequenced sample was PBMCs or T cells enriched from blood (not recorded which). The V gene is TRBV19 and the J gene is TRBJ1-4; confidence is insufficient to name the D gene. The CDR3 here reads CASRRVINEKLFF. DNA sequence: TGTGCCTCGAGGCGGGTAATTAATGAAAAACTGTTTTTT.